Following are 4 T cell receptor beta chains from one sample sequenced in a study of blood T cell repertoires in COVID-19. Assay used: immunoSEQ multiplex PCR; TCRdb lists only in-frame clones, some missing. The table lists 270,000 or so clones, roughly nine tenths of them singletons. Sequencing was performed on peripheral blood. These TCRs come from a woman aged 25 to 45 with COVID-19, enrolled during active disease.

The chain couples TRBV7-9 to TRBJ2-2; tentative D call: TRBD2 (6 bases). The V end lost 6 bases, the J end lost 7 bases, and 21 bases lay between the germline ends. The CDR3 sequence is 16 residues long. Germline V lookup: CDR1 SEHNR, CDR2 FQNEAQ (reference sequence). The CDR3 coding sequence is TGTGCCAGCAGATACGACCTGGGGGGTAAAGGCGGGGAGCTGTTTTTT. Translating it yields CASRYDLGGKGGELFF.

The chain employs TRBV5-1 and TRBJ2-5; maybe TRBD1 (6 bases). CDR1 and CDR2 from the germline V gene are SGHRS and YFSETQ. V dropped 0 bases and J dropped 4 bases, with 7 bases sitting between them. There are 13 residues in the CDR3. This CDR3 reads CASSLDRVETQYF. CDR3 DNA sequence: TGCGCCAGCAGCTTGGACAGGGTAGAGACCCAGTACTTC.

The rearrangement uses TRBV28 and TRBJ2-7; TRBD2 aligns across 7 bases. The junction had 15 bases not matched to a gene; V was cut back by 6 bases and J by 4 bases. CDR1 is MDHEN and CDR2 is SYDVKM in the germline V gene. The CDR3 has 16 amino acids. CDR3 sequence (DNA): TGTGCCAGCAGCCCTGGCTTCAGCGGGGAAACATACGAGCAGTACTTC. Translating it yields CASSPGFSGETYEQYF.

The chain links TRBV20-1 to TRBJ2-7, with D maybe TRBD2 (5 bases). V lost 6 bases to trimming and J lost 6 bases, with 12 bases between them. Germline CDR1 DFQATT, CDR2 SNEGSKA (reference sequence). CDR3 length: 11 residues. The CDR3 nucleotides read TGCAGTGCCCCTTTTCGGGGCGAGCAGTACTTC. It specifies CSAPFRGEQYF.